The rows below give T cell receptor beta chains drawn from one sample of a study of T cell responses to AZD1222 COVID-19 vaccine. TCRdb's copy holds only in-frame clones and misses some; the assay was immunoSEQ multiplex PCR. Of 99,000 or so clones in the sample, about 93% were seen once. This specimen consisted of peripheral blood, obtained on day 0 of AZD1222 vaccination. The receptors come from an adult in good health. The CDR3 runs from the conserved cysteine through the conserved F or W. D genes are given only for firm matches. Size is omitted from some rows. Given values are once, few, many or a class for expanded clones.

D: TRBD2
V: TRBV19
size: -
CDR3: CASEYSAGGPGEQFF

D: -
V: TRBV6-5
size: -
CDR3: CASSYSGAANYGYTF

D: -
V: TRBV5-1
size: -
CDR3: CASSLMAGSGYGYTF

D: -
V: TRBV6-1
size: -
CDR3: CASSEVNGLSYEQYF

D: -
V: TRBV18
size: once
CDR3: CASSPLGQEQYF

D: -
V: TRBV10-2
size: -
CDR3: CASSESHQPQHF

D: TRBD1
V: TRBV7-9
size: -
CDR3: CASSYLSGPGQEAFF

D: TRBD1
V: TRBV2
size: once
CDR3: CASRDRGNSPLHF

D: -
V: TRBV7-2
size: -
CDR3: CASSFGVNGYTF

D: -
V: TRBV2
size: -
CDR3: CATAWTGTTNTGELFF

D: -
V: TRBV9
size: once
CDR3: CASSVGGSNQPQHF

D: TRBD1
V: TRBV10-2
size: once
CDR3: CASSGGLTGPYNEQFF

D: -
V: TRBV5-1
size: -
CDR3: CASSLGTESSGNTIYF

D: TRBD1
V: TRBV6-1
size: -
CDR3: CASSEASGTDIYEQYF

D: -
V: TRBV19
size: once
CDR3: CASSSKGDTEAFF

D: -
V: TRBV3-1/TRBV3-2
size: once
CDR3: CASSHRDNYNEQFF

D: -
V: TRBV3-1/TRBV3-2
size: once
CDR3: CASSHTLRGYNEQFF

D: TRBD1
V: TRBV28
size: once
CDR3: CASGTGEISEAFF

D: TRBD2
V: TRBV30
size: -
CDR3: CAWSASGLAGGPNTGELFF

D: -
V: TRBV9
size: -
CDR3: CASSVVPLGRDGASNQPQHF

D: -
V: TRBV7-6
size: -
CDR3: CASSLTTNYGYTF

D: -
V: TRBV21-1
size: once
CDR3: CASSTRRQNSGGFGNEQFF

D: -
V: TRBV30
size: -
CDR3: CAWNYLGVEQYF

D: -
V: TRBV9
size: -
CDR3: CASSVDSGLQNTEAFF

D: -
V: TRBV29-1
size: -
CDR3: CSVEDARGYGYTF

D: -
V: TRBV9
size: -
CDR3: CASSVDPSARLRVYEQYF

D: -
V: TRBV2
size: -
CDR3: CASSFRRDYNEQFF

D: TRBD2
V: TRBV7-3
size: -
CDR3: CASSLSGRVEETQYF